Presented here are 9 T cell receptor gamma chains from one specimen sequenced in a study of γδ T cells in repeated Plasmodium falciparum infection. TCRdb re-identified clones in the multiplex PCR reads via CATT. This table holds 30,000 or so gamma-chain clones, approximately 1.5% found once. Gammadelta T cells were flow-sorted from PBMC into Vgamma9/Vdelta2+ and Vdelta2-negative populations for bulk analysis. The sequencing input was gamma-delta T cells from blood. The receptors come from a pool of human donors (malaria-infected and uninfected, not separated).

This clone was observed a handful of times. This DNA's translation differs at residue 5 from TCRdb's protein, which comes from a much larger clone; a read error is likely, and the protein shown is translated from the DNA. The genes are TRGV4 and TRGJP2. Because TCRdb records no J gene, it was assigned here through a match of the DNA to germline. The CDR3 consists of 13 residues. Germline loops: CDR1 EGSTGY, CDR2 YDSYTSSV. V was pared by 5 bases and J by 5 bases, with 5 bases of the junction left unmatched. CDR3 loop: CATWGLSDWIKTF. CDR3 in DNA: TGTGCCACCTGGGGTCTAAGTGATTGGATCAAGACGTTT.

This clone has just a few counts. TCRdb records a much larger clone's protein for this DNA, with a difference at residue 12 that likely arises from a read error; the protein given is the translation of the DNA. J is TRGJP and V is TRGV9. No J gene is reported in TCRdb; it was inferred here by comparing the DNA with germline. CDR1 is GITISATS, CDR2 ISYDGTV, per germline (reference sequence). This CDR3 has 17 amino acids. CDR3 bases: TGTGCCTTGTGGGAGACTCTTATTGAGTTGGGCAGAAAAATCAAGGTATTT. Protein product: CALWETLIELGRKIKVF.

Concerning this clone itself: The protein in TCRdb stems from a much larger clone and differs at residue 3 from this DNA's translation, likely a read error; here the protein is translated from the DNA. V usage is TRGV9 and J usage is TRGJ1 or TRGJ2. The J gene is not listed in TCRdb, so it was assigned here from a DNA match to germline. V lost 12 bases to trimming and J lost 7 bases; unmatched junction nucleotides: 18. There are 13 residues in the CDR3. Germline V gene sequence: CDR1 GITISATS, CDR2 ISYDGTV (reference sequence). Here the CDR3 DNA reads TGTGCCCCGTGGGACTCCCCGTGGTATAAGAAACTCTTT. Its protein is CAPWDSPWYKKLF.

This clone showed up many times. A far larger clone is off by one base, so a read error is likely. The same CDR3 can be traced to other DNA sequences in this sample. The chain is built from TRGV2 and TRGJ1 or TRGJ2. Here the J gene was assigned by germline matching of the DNA, as TCRdb has none. This CDR3 is built from 12 residues. Germline assignment: CDR1 EGSNGY and CDR2 YDSYNSKV. V was clipped by 2 bases and J by 7 bases; unmatched bases: 5. The CDR3 loop reads CATWDVDYKKLF. The CDR3 region has the DNA TGTGCCACCTGGGACGTCGACTATAAGAAACTCTTT.

There are many counts of this clone. The amino acid sequence in TCRdb belongs to a much larger clone and departs from this DNA's translation at residue 3, likely a sequencing read error; the sequence shown is translated from the DNA. The V call is TRGV4, the J call TRGJ1 or TRGJ2. Germline V gene lookup returns CDR1 EGSTGY and CDR2 YDSYTSSV. CDR3 length equals 13 residues. The CDR3 protein is CAAWDAFYYKKLF. The CDR3 nucleotides are TGTGCCGCCTGGGATGCCTTTTATTATAAGAAACTCTTT.

About this clone itself: Given a far larger clone just one base away, this is likely a sequencing read error. Other DNA sequences in this specimen translate into the identical CDR3. This sequence joins TRGV9 and TRGJ1 or TRGJ2. The J gene, absent from TCRdb, was called here by matching the DNA to germline. The CDR3 extends over 13 amino acids. Looked up from germline, CDR1 is GITISATS and CDR2 is ISYDGTV (reference sequence). CDR3 amino acids: CALWEVCGGGKLF. The CDR3 DNA follows: TGTGCATTGTGGGAGGTCTGTGGGGGCGGGAAACTCTTT.

In this sample, this clone turned up many times. This same CDR3 is encoded by further DNA sequences in the sample. As DNA, the CDR3 is TGTGCCACCTGGGACGAAACCAATTATTATAAGAAACTCTTT. Translation gives CATWDETNYYKKLF. V gene TRGV2 combines with J gene TRGJ1 or TRGJ2. The germline V gene has CDR1 EGSNGY and CDR2 YDSYNSKV. Trimming took 2 bases from V and 1 from J; bases not matched to a gene: 5. The CDR3 runs 14 residues.

This clone has a handful of counts. This DNA translates differently at residue 9 from the TCRdb protein, which is that of a much larger clone; a read error is likely, and the protein shown is the DNA's own translation. No call exists for the J gene, whereas the V gene is TRGV9. From germline, CDR1 is GITISATS and CDR2 ISYDGTV (reference sequence). The CDR3 sequence is 11 residues long. The CDR3 sequence is CALWTYYKELF. The CDR3 nucleotides read TGTGCCTTGTGGACTTATTATAAGGAACTCTTT.

This clone was recorded at least ten times. The V call is TRGV8, the J call TRGJ1 or TRGJ2. With 3 bases clipped from V and 14 bases from J, the junction kept 4 bases outside the gene matches. In germline, CDR1 is VENAVY, CDR2 YDSYNSRV. The CDR3 totals 9 residues. The CDR3 reads CATWDQELF. The CDR3 DNA reads as TGTGCCACCTGGGATCAAGAACTCTTT.